This T cell receptor (beta chain) appears in the sequencing data of a study of OX40 agonist ivuxolimab in advanced cancers. Study at large: The eligibility criteria allowed prior anti-PD-1, anti-PD-L1 or anti-CTLA-4 therapy, and about 40% had some. Study-wide results and limits: Partial responders at 0.1-3.0 mg/kg showed near-lowest clonal expansion. Expanded peripheral T cells had an undetermined antigen specificity.

Sequencing was performed with immunoSEQ multiplex PCR; in TCRdb, only in-frame clones are kept and a portion is missing. The repertoire includes 98,000 or so clones, less than 90% of them detected once, and 0.75% to 0.95% sits in the top ten. With regard to this clone: The antigen remains unidentified.

Samples were taken at baseline and on day 1 of cycles 4 and 7. This TCR was recovered from an adult with an advanced solid tumor such as melanoma, head and neck, liver or kidney cancer. This sample comprised CD4+ or CD8+ T cells sorted from blood, obtained in a trial of the OX40 agonist ivuxolimab.

CDR3 region: CASSEGDRGYNEQFF. The CDR3, as DNA: TGTGCCAGCAGTGAGGGAGACAGGGGTTACAATGAGCAGTTCTTC. This sequence joins TRBV6-1 and TRBJ2-1, with 8 bases that match TRBD1. Germline V lookup: CDR1 MNHNS, CDR2 SASEGT. This CDR3 is built from 15 residues. With V trimmed by 3 bases and J by 4 bases, 5 bases remained unmatched.